A selection of T cell receptor beta chains follows, all from one sample in a study of shared clonotypes between healthy human individuals. Profiling relied on immunoSEQ multiplex PCR, and the TCRdb table lists in-frame clones only, not all of them. The sample lists about 2 million clones, approximately 94% occurring once. Sequencing was performed on naive CD8+ T cells sorted from blood. These receptors were collected from a man between 18 and 29 years old in good health. Both conserved end residues are part of each CDR3. A D gene is named only where the DNA matches it firmly. The listing skips clone size in some rows; elsewhere it reads once, few, many or a size class.

TRBV4-1	NA	TRBJ2-3	NA	TGCGCCAGCAGCCAGGAGTGGGCTGGTGGAGATACGCAGTATTTT	CASSQEWAGGDTQYF
TRBV29-1	NA	TRBJ1-1	TRBD1	TGCAGCGTTGAAGATGGGACAGGGAACACTGAAGCTTTCTTT	CSVEDGTGNTEAFF
TRBV27	once	TRBJ2-7	NA	TGTGCCAGCAGTTTATCGTACTCAGGGGCTTACGAGCAGTACTTC	CASSLSYSGAYEQYF
TRBV2	NA	TRBJ2-1	NA	TGTGCCAGCAGTGATAACGGTTCGGGCGGGTACTTGGGTGAGCAGTTCTTC	CASSDNGSGGYLGEQFF
TRBV5-4	once	TRBJ2-5	NA	TGTGCCAGCAGCTTGGGGGGGCAAGAGCAGTACTTC	CASSLGGQEQYF
TRBV4-1	NA	TRBJ1-1	NA	TGCGCCAGCAGCCAAGCCACAGTAATGAACACTGAAGCTTTCTTT	CASSQATVMNTEAFF
TRBV6-1	NA	TRBJ1-1	NA	TGTGCCAGCAGCGGCTTCCCGACTGAAGCTTTCTTT	CASSGFPTEAFF
TRBV9	NA	TRBJ1-6	NA	TGTGCCAGCAGCGTAACGGGGGAAATCGATAATTCACCCCTCCACTTT	CASSVTGEIDNSPLHF
TRBV30	NA	TRBJ2-3	NA	TGTGCCTGGAGTGTATCCCTCGCAGATACGCAGTATTTT	CAWSVSLADTQYF
TRBV6-5	NA	TRBJ2-4	TRBD2	TGTGCCAGCAGTTACTCCAATCAGGGAGGGCAAAACATTCAGTACTTC	CASSYSNQGGQNIQYF
TRBV2	NA	TRBJ1-2	NA	TGTGCCAGCAGTGCCGGGGGGGAAGCTAACTATGGCTACACCTTC	CASSAGGEANYGYTF
TRBV10-2	NA	TRBJ2-7	NA	TGCGCCAGCACTCCCGGGACCTACGAGCAGTACTTC	CASTPGTYEQYF
TRBV4-1	NA	TRBJ2-3	TRBD2	TGCGCCAGCAGCCAAGTGTCAGCGGGGGAATCAGATACGCAGTATTTT	CASSQVSAGESDTQYF
TRBV5-4	NA	TRBJ2-1	TRBD2	TGTGCCAGCAGCTATATAGCGGGGGGGAAGGTCGATGAGCAGTTCTTC	CASSYIAGGKVDEQFF
TRBV19	NA	TRBJ2-2	NA	TGTGCCAGTAGTATATTCGGGGGACCCACCGGGGAGCTGTTTTTT	CASSIFGGPTGELFF
TRBV27	NA	TRBJ2-2	NA	TGTGCCAGCAGTTTTCTTGTGACAGGGAACACCGGGGAGCTGTTTTTT	CASSFLVTGNTGELFF
TRBV6-5	NA	TRBJ2-7	NA	TGTGCCAGCAAATTCGTGGAATCCTACGAGCAGTACTTC	CASKFVESYEQYF
TRBV5-6	NA	TRBJ2-3	TRBD2	TGTGCCAGCAGCCGGAATGTGGGGGGGAGCACAGATACGCAGTATTTT	CASSRNVGGSTDTQYF
TRBV5-1	NA	TRBJ2-7	NA	TGCGCCAGCAGCTTTGGGAACCTTTTCGAGCAGTACTTC	CASSFGNLFEQYF
TRBV14	NA	TRBJ2-1	NA	TGTGCCAGCAGCCAATACGGGACGCCGCTCTTCAAGCTCTTC	CASSQYGTPLFKLF
TRBV9	NA	TRBJ2-3	TRBD2	TGTGCCAGCAGCGTAGCTCTAGCGGGAAGCACAGATACGCAGTATTTT	CASSVALAGSTDTQYF
TRBV9	NA	TRBJ2-7	TRBD1	TGTGCCAGCAGCGTAGAGCCAGGGGGCTCCTACGAGCAGTACTTC	CASSVEPGGSYEQYF
TRBV13	NA	TRBJ2-7	TRBD1	TGTGCCAGCAGCCGAACCGGGACAGGGTACTTCGAGCAGTACTTC	CASSRTGTGYFEQYF
TRBV27	once	TRBJ2-1	NA	TGTGCCAGCAGTTTGGGAATAGGATACAATGAGCAGTTCTTC	CASSLGIGYNEQFF
TRBV10-3	NA	TRBJ1-1	NA	TGTGCCATCAGTCCCGAAGGGGGACTGAACACTGAAGCTTTCTTT	CAISPEGGLNTEAFF
TRBV13	NA	TRBJ2-5	NA	TGTGCCAGCAGCCGGGACGGCCAAGAGACCCAGTACTTC	CASSRDGQETQYF